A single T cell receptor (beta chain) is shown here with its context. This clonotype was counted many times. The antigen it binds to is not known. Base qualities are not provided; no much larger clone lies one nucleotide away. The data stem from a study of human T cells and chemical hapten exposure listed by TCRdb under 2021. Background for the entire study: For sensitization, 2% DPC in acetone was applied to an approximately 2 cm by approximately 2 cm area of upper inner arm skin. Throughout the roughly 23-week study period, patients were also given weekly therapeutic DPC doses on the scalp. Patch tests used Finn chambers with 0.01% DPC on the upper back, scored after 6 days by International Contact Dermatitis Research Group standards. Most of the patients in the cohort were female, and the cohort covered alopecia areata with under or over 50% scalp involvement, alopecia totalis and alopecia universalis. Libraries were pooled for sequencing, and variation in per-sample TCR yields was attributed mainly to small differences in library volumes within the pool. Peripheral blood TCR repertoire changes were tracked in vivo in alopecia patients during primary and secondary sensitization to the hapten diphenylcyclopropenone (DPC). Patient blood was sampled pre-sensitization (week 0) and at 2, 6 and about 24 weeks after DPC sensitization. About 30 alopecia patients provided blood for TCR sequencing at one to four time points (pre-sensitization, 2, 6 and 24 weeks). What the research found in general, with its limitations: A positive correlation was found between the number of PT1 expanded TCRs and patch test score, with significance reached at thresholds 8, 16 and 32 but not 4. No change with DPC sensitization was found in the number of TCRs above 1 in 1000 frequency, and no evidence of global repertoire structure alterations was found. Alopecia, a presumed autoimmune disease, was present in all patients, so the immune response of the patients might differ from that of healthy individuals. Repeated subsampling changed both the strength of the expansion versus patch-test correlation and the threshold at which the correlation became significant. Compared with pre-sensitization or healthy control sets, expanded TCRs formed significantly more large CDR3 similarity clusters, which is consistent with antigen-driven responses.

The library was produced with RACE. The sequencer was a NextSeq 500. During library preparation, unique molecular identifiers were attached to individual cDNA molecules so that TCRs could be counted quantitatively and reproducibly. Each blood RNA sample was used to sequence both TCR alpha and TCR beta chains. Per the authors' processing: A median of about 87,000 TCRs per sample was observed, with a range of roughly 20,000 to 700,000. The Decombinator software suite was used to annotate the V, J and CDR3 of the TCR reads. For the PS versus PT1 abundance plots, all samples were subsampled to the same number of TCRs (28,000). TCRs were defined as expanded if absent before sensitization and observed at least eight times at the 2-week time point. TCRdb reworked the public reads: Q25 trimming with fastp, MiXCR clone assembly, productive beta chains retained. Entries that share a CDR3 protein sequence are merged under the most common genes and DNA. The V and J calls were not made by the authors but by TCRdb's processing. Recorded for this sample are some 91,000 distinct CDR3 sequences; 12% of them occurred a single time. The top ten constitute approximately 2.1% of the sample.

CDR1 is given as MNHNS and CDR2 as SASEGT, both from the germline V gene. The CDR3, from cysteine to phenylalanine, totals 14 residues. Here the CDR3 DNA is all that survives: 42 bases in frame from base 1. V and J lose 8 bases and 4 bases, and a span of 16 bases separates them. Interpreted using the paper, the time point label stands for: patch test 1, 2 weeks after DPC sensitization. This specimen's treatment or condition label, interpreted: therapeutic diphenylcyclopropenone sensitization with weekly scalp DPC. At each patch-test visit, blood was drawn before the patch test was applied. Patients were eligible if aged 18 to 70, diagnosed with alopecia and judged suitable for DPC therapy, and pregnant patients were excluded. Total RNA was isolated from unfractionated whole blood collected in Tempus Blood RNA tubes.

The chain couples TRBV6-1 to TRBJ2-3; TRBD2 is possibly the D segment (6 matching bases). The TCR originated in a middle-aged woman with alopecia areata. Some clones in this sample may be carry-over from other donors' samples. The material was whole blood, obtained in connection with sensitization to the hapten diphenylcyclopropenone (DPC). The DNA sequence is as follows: TGTGCCAGCCGAGAGCGGGCGGGGTCAGATACGCAGTATTTT. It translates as CASRERAGSDTQYF.